A single sample gave rise to the 6 T cell receptor beta chains below, sequenced in a study of blood T cell repertoires in COVID-19. The table came from immunoSEQ multiplex PCR; TCRdb's copy has only in-frame clones and leaves some out. Of 75,000 to 90,000 clones detected, roughly 83% appear once; the ten largest clones hold roughly 10%. Sequencing was carried out using peripheral blood. These receptors all stem from a human donor in a cohort sampled during active COVID-19.

This chain uses TRBV5-4 with TRBJ2-1, with TRBD1 matching 8 bases. Trimming removed 3 bases from V and 0 bases from J; junction bases left unmatched: 5. This CDR3 is 16 amino acids long. The germline V gene has CDR1 SGHNT and CDR2 YYREEE (reference sequence). The CDR3 sequence is CASSSTGASSYNEQFF. CDR3 DNA: TGTGCCAGCAGCTCGACAGGGGCGAGCTCCTACAATGAGCAGTTCTTC.

The chain uses TRBV11-3 and TRBJ1-1; D is perhaps TRBD1 (5 bases). The CDR3 runs 13 residues. The ends were cut back, 4 bases at V and 3 bases at J, with 9 bases in the middle. Looked up from germline, CDR1 is SGHNT and CDR2 is YENEEA. The CDR3 is CASSWAGDTEAFF. For the CDR3, the DNA is TGTGCCAGCAGCTGGGCGGGGGACACTGAAGCTTTCTTT.

The V gene is TRBV7-3, the J gene TRBJ2-1, with 8 bases matching TRBD2. Germline-derived CDR1 and CDR2 are SGHTA and FQGTGA. V lost 2 bases to trimming and J lost 5 bases; unmatched junction nucleotides: 5. This CDR3 region has 15 residues. CDR3 DNA sequence: TGTGCCAGCAGCTTAGGTCTAGCGGGTAACAATGAGCAGTTCTTC. Its translation is CASSLGLAGNNEQFF.

The chain uses TRBV3-1 (or the pseudogene TRBV3-2) and TRBJ2-2; D perhaps matches TRBD2 (5 bases). The CDR3 is made up of 15 amino acids. V was shortened by 2 bases and J by 3 bases, with 10 bases between the two germline ends. Germline loops: CDR1 LGHDT, CDR2 YNNKEL (reference sequence). The CDR3, as DNA: TGTGCCAGCAGCCAATTGGGAGATGACACCGGGGAGCTGTTTTTT. Translating it yields CASSQLGDDTGELFF.

This clone was counted a few times. The chain uses TRBV19 and TRBJ1-2; 9 bases agree with TRBD1. CDR1 is LNHDA and CDR2 is SQIVND in the germline V gene (reference sequence). The trim removed 9 bases at V and 7 bases at J, leaving 9 bases unmatched. The CDR3 has 13 residues. The CDR3 nucleotides read TGTGCCAGCTCGGACAGGGGTATAGGTGGCTACACCTTC. The encoded protein is CASSDRGIGGYTF.

The chain has TRBV20-1 and TRBJ1-2; no clear D. The CDR3 totals 11 residues. V lost 3 bases and J lost 3, with 5 bases in between. Germline lookup yields CDR1 DFQATT and CDR2 SNEGSKA (reference sequence). CDR3 region: CSASQYYGYTF. The CDR3 DNA reads TGCAGTGCTAGTCAGTACTATGGCTACACCTTC.